Below, 14 T cell receptor beta chains from the same sample are listed, as sequenced in a study of cytomegalovirus exposure and HLA in healthy donors. PCR involved 60 Vbeta and 13 Jbeta primers. Measured with immunoSEQ multiplex PCR; TCRdb has only the in-frame clones, and not every one. This sample's clone table lists around 140,000 clones. Specimen: PBMCs. The receptors were sampled from a male donor in good health and CMV-seronegative.

This sequence joins TRBV6-5 and TRBJ2-1, with unresolved D. CDR1 MNHEY and CDR2 SVGAGI come from the germline V gene. The germline V and J ends were trimmed by 0 bases and 6 bases, with 9 bases remaining between them. CDR3 length equals 14 residues. As DNA, the CDR3 is TGTGCCAGCAGTTACTCTAGCCAGTTCAATGAGCAGTTCTTC. This codes for CASSYSSQFNEQFF.

The chain links TRBV25-1 to TRBJ1-1; unclear D gene. The CDR3 spans 13 residues. The V end lost 4 bases, the J end lost 3 bases, and 9 bases lay between the germline ends. The germline V gene has CDR1 MGHDK and CDR2 SYGVNS. CDR3 sequence (DNA): TGTGCCAGCAGTGTCCCAGGTCACACTGAAGCTTTCTTT. Its translation is CASSVPGHTEAFF.

The rearrangement joins TRBV28 to TRBJ1-2; tentative D call: TRBD1 (6 bases). Per germline, CDR1 MDHEN and CDR2 SYDVKM. The CDR3 sequence is 14 residues long. The V gene lost 4 bases and the J gene lost 3 bases, with 12 bases spanning the gap. CDR3 DNA: TGTGCCAGCAGTTCAGGGGTTAAAGACTATGGCTACACCTTC. Encoded protein: CASSSGVKDYGYTF.

The chain uses TRBV4-3 and TRBJ1-5; D ambiguous. The CDR3 has 13 residues. Germline V CDR1 and CDR2: LGHNA, YSLEER. Trimming removed 0 bases at V and 6 bases at J, with 6 bases between. The CDR3 nucleotides read TGCGCCAGCAGCCAAGATCTAGGTCAGCCCCAGCATTTT. Protein: CASSQDLGQPQHF.

The J gene is TRBJ1-2, the V gene TRBV4-3; TRBD1 is a possible D gene (5 bases). V was cut by 0 bases and J by 2 bases, with 16 bases left in between. This CDR3 has 17 residues. Germline V gene lookup returns CDR1 LGHNA and CDR2 YSLEER. CDR3 coding DNA: TGCGCCAGCAGCCAAGATCCCTCGACAGCCGGAAACTATGGCTACACCTTC. Its translation: CASSQDPSTAGNYGYTF.

This chain uses TRBV6-5 with TRBJ1-5; D gene uncertain. CDR1 is MNHEY, CDR2 SVGAGI, per germline. Between the trimmed V and J ends, which lost 5 bases and 3 bases, there was a span of 8 bases. The length of the CDR3 is 13 residues. The CDR3 DNA reads TGTGCCAGCAGTCCTACCTTCAATCAGCCCCAGCATTTT. Protein product: CASSPTFNQPQHF.

This chain uses TRBV6-6 with TRBJ2-1; no definite D call. Germline CDR1 reads MNHNY; CDR2 reads SVGAGI (reference sequence). This CDR3 is 15 amino acids long. V was cut by 2 bases and J by 4 bases, with 12 bases left in between. The CDR3 DNA is TGTGCCAGCAGTTACGGGCATGCTACTTACAATGAGCAGTTCTTC. This sequence encodes CASSYGHATYNEQFF.

The V gene is TRBV20-1, the J gene TRBJ2-5; possibly TRBD2 for D (5 bases). Deletions cut 3 bases from V and 3 bases from J, with 5 bases between. The length of the CDR3 is 11 residues. Germline V gene sequence: CDR1 DFQATT, CDR2 SNEGSKA (reference sequence). CDR3 coding DNA: TGCAGTGCTAGCGGGAAAGAGACCCAGTACTTC. As protein: CSASGKETQYF.

The chain uses TRBV18 and TRBJ2-7; 7 positions match TRBD1. Germline values: CDR1 KGHSH, CDR2 LQKENI. The ends lost 6 bases at V and 4 bases at J; junction bases unmatched: 6. The CDR3 sequence is 13 residues long. The CDR3 DNA reads as TGTGCCAGCTCTTCCGGGACAGCTTACGAGCAGTACTTC. Translating it yields CASSSGTAYEQYF.

The chain combines TRBV19 with TRBJ1-5; D may be TRBD1 (6 bases). CDR1 is LNHDA and CDR2 is SQIVND in the germline V gene (reference sequence). The V and J ends lost 4 bases and 10 bases respectively, with 38 bases between them. CDR3 size: 21 residues. For the CDR3, the DNA is TGTGCCAGTAGTAACCCGGGCCAGAGCAACATTAGACAGGCTCTTAATAAACCCCAGCATTTT. Translating gives CASSNPGQSNIRQALNKPQHF.

The genes are TRBV19 and TRBJ2-7; TRBD1 matches 10 bases. The CDR3 sequence is 15 residues long. Germline V CDR1 and CDR2: LNHDA, SQIVND (reference sequence). V lost 5 bases and J lost 3; bases outside the gene matches: 7. Here the CDR3 reads CASSGRQGAVYEQYF. The CDR3, as DNA: TGTGCCAGTAGTGGGAGACAGGGGGCGGTCTACGAGCAGTACTTC.

The chain is built from TRBV5-6 and TRBJ1-2; no definite D call. Germline V gene data show CDR1 as SGHDT and CDR2 as YYEEEE. The CDR3 has 15 amino acids. Trimming shortened V by 0 bases and J by 0 bases, and 9 bases separated the two germline ends. CDR3 protein: CASSLGRSTNYGYTF. The CDR3 region has the DNA TGTGCCAGCAGCTTGGGCAGGTCCACTAACTATGGCTACACCTTC.

The J gene is TRBJ1-4, the V gene TRBV9; TRBD1 agrees at 9 bases. Germline V lookup: CDR1 SGDLS, CDR2 YYNGEE. V shed 4 bases, J shed 5 bases, and the junction held 15 bases outside the gene matches. The CDR3 is 18 amino acids. The CDR3 DNA reads TGTGCCAGCAGCCCAACGACAGGGGGGTGGCCAATAAATGAAAAACTGTTTTTT. Translation gives CASSPTTGGWPINEKLFF. Looking up the rest from reference TRBV9 and TRBJ1-4 gives the full variable domain: DSGVTQTPKHLITATGQRVTLRCSPRSGDLSVYWYQQSLDQGLQFLIQYYNGEERAKGNILERFSAQQFPDLHSELNLSSLELGDSALYFCASSPTTGGWPINEKLFFGSGTQLSVL.

CDR3: CASSTGVHQPQHF. In DNA, the CDR3 is TGTGCCAGCAGTACAGGGGTCCATCAGCCCCAGCATTTT. This chain connects TRBV6-5 to TRBJ1-5; 7 bases are a match to TRBD1. This CDR3 region has 13 residues. Trimming removed 5 bases from V and 5 bases from J; junction bases left unmatched: 3. Germline V gene sequence: CDR1 MNHEY, CDR2 SVGAGI.